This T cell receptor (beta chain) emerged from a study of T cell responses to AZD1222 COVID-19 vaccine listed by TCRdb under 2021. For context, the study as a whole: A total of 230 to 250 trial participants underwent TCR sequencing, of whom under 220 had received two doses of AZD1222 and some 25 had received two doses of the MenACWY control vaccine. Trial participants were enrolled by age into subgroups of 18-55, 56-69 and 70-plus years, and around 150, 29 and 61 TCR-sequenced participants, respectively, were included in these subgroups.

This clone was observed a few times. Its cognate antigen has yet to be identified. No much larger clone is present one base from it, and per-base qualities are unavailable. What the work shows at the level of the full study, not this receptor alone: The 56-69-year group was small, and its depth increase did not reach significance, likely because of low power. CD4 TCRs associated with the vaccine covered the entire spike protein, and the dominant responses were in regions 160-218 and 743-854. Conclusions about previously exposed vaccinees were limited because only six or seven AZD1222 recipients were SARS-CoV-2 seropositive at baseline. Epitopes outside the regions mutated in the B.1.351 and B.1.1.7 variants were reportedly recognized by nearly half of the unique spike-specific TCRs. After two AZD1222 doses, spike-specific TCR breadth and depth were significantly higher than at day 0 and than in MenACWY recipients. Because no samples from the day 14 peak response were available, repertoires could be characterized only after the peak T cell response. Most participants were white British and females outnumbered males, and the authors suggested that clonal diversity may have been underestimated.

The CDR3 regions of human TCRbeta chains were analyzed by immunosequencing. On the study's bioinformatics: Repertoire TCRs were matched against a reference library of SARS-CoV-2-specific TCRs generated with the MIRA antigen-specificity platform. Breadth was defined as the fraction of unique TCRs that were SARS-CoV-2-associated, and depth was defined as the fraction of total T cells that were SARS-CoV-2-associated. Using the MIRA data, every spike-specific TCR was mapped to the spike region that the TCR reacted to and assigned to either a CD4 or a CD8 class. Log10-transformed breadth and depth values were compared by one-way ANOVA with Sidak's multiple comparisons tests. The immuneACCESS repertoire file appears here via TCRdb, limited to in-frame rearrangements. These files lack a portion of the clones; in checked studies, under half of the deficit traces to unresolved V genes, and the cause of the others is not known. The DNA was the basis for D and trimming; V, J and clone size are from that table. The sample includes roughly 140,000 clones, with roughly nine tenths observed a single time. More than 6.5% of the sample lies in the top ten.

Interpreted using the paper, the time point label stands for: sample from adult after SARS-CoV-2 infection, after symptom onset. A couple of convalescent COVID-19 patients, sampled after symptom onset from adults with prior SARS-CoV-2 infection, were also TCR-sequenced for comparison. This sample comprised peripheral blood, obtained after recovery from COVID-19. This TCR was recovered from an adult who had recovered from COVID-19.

CDR3 loop: CASSPTLDRGQGYTF. Here is the DNA: TGCGCCAGCAGCCCTACATTAGACAGGGGGCAAGGCTACACCTTC. The receptor chain draws on TRBV5-1 and TRBJ1-2, with TRBD1 matching 10 junction bases. The germline V gene provides CDR1 SGHRS and CDR2 YFSETQ. Including cysteine and phenylalanine, the CDR3 has 15 amino acids. Only CDR3 DNA is held: 45 bases, read in frame from base 1. Compared with germline, V lacks 4 bases and J lacks 8 bases; bases without a gene match: 11. With the rest looked up from the reference TRBV5-1 and TRBJ1-2 genes rather than sequenced, the full variable domain is KAGVTQTPRYLIKTRGQQVTLSCSPISGHRSVSWYQQTPGQGLQFLFEYFSETQRNKGNFPGRFSGRQFSNSRSEMNVSTLELGDSALYLCASSPTLDRGQGYTFGSGTRLTVV.